One and the same sample provided the 8 T cell receptor beta chains below, sequenced in a study of blood T cell repertoires in COVID-19. Only in-frame clones appear in the TCRdb table, and some are missing; sequencing was by immunoSEQ multiplex PCR. The repertoire includes approximately 170,000 clones, about 90% of them detected once, and roughly 11% sits in the top ten. The sequenced sample was peripheral blood. These receptors all come from a woman aged 55-70 years with COVID-19, enrolled during active disease.

V usage is TRBV4-3 and J usage is TRBJ2-1; D gene uncertain. V lost 4 bases and J 8 bases, leaving 9 bases between the germline ends. The CDR3 consists of 12 residues. Looked up from germline, CDR1 is LGHNA and CDR2 is YSLEER. The chain's CDR3 is CASSRTRYEQFF. Written as DNA, the CDR3 is TGCGCCAGCAGCCGAACCAGGTATGAGCAGTTCTTC.

The CDR3 DNA follows: TGTGCCAGCAGTGACTCAGCGGGAGGGCCTTCAGATACGCAGTATTTT. Translated, it gives CASSDSAGGPSDTQYF. V and J are TRBV6-4 and TRBJ2-3; 10 bases are shared with TRBD2. V was pared by 0 bases and J by 4 bases, with 4 bases of the junction left unmatched. The germline CDR1 and CDR2 sequences are MRHNA and SNTAGT. The CDR3 is 16 amino acids.

This clone came up a few times. The chain joins TRBV11-2 to TRBJ1-4; the D gene is possibly TRBD1 (5 bases). CDR1 SGHAT and CDR2 FQNNGV come from the germline V gene. V gave up 3 bases and J gave up 0 bases, with 14 bases separating them. This CDR3 contains 17 residues. CDR3 amino acids: CASSFREDPSTNEKLFF. CDR3 DNA: TGTGCCAGCAGCTTCAGGGAAGATCCCTCAACTAATGAAAAACTGTTTTTT.

CDR3 in DNA: TGTGCCAGTGGACCCACGACAGGGGGCCGTCAGCCCCAGCATTTT. Translating it yields CASGPTTGGRQPQHF. The chain carries TRBV19 and TRBJ1-5; 10 bases agree with TRBD1. With 8 bases clipped from V and 6 bases from J, the junction kept 10 bases outside the gene matches. Germline loops: CDR1 LNHDA, CDR2 SQIVND (reference sequence). This CDR3 has 15 residues.

The chain employs TRBV9 and TRBJ2-1; TRBD2 might be the D (10 bases). V shed 4 bases and J shed 8 bases, with 34 bases lying between them. The germline V gene encodes CDR1 SGDLS and CDR2 YYNGEE. The CDR3 length is 20 residues. CDR3 bases: TGTGCCAGCAGCCCGGGGACAGGGATGGGGCTAGCGGGAGTGGGGTATGAGCAGTTCTTC. Translating gives CASSPGTGMGLAGVGYEQFF.

This sequence joins TRBV9 and TRBJ2-7, with 7 bases that match TRBD1. The V segment lost 4 bases and the J segment 3 bases; nucleotides outside the gene matches: 7. CDR1 is SGDLS, CDR2 YYNGEE, per germline. This CDR3 region has 14 residues. CDR3 sequence reads: CASSPGDRYYEQYF. The CDR3 nucleotides read TGTGCCAGCAGCCCAGGGGACAGATACTACGAGCAGTACTTC. The full variable domain, its missing parts supplied by reference TRBV9 and TRBJ2-7, is DSGVTQTPKHLITATGQRVTLRCSPRSGDLSVYWYQQSLDQGLQFLIQYYNGEERAKGNILERFSAQQFPDLHSELNLSSLELGDSALYFCASSPGDRYYEQYFGPGTRLTVT.

The rearrangement joins TRBV18 to TRBJ1-2; TRBD1 is a possible D gene (5 bases). This CDR3 contains 13 residues. The V end lost 3 bases, the J end lost 3 bases, and 8 bases lay between the germline ends. The germline gives CDR1 KGHSH, CDR2 LQKENI. The CDR3: CASSPRVDYGYTF. CDR3 coding DNA: TGTGCCAGCTCACCCAGGGTTGACTATGGCTACACCTTC.

The chain couples TRBV3-1 (or the pseudogene TRBV3-2) to TRBJ2-7; 11 positions agree with TRBD2. The CDR3 runs to 14 residues. The junction had 3 bases not matched to a gene; V was cut back by 8 bases and J by 0 bases. Germline-derived CDR1 and CDR2 are LGHDT and YNNKEL (reference sequence). CDR3 sequence: CASGGTSGSYEQYF. The CDR3 DNA follows: TGTGCCAGCGGGGGGACTAGCGGCTCCTACGAGCAGTACTTC.